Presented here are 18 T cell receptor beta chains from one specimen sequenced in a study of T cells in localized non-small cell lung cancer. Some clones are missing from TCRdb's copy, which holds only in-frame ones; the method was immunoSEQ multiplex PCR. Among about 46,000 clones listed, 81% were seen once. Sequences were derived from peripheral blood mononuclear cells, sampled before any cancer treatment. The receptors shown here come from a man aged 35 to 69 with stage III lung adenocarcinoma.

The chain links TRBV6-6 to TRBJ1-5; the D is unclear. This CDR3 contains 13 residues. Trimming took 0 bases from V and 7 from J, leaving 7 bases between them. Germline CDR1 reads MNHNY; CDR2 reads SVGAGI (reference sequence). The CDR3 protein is CASSYSGPQPQHF. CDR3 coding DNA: TGTGCCAGCAGTTACTCCGGTCCCCAGCCCCAGCATTTT.

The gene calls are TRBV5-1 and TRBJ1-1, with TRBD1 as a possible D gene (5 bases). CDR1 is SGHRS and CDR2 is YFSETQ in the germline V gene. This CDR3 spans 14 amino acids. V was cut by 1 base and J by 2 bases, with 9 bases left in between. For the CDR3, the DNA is TGCGCCAGCAGCTTGTTAGGGGAAAACACTGAAGCTTTCTTT. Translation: CASSLLGENTEAFF. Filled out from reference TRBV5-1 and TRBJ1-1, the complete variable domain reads KAGVTQTPRYLIKTRGQQVTLSCSPISGHRSVSWYQQTPGQGLQFLFEYFSETQRNKGNFPGRFSGRQFSNSRSEMNVSTLELGDSALYLCASSLLGENTEAFFGQGTRLTVV.

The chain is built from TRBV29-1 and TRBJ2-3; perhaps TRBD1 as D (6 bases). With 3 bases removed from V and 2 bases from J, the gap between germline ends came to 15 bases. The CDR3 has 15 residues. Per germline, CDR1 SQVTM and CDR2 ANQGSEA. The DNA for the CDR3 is TGCAGCGTTGAGACCCCGGGACAATCCACAGATACGCAGTATTTT. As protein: CSVETPGQSTDTQYF.

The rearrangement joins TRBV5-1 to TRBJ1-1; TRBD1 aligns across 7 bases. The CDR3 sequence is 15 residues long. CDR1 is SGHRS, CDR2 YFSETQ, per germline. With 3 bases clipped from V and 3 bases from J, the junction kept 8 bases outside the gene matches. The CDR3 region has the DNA TGCGCCAGCAGCTCTTTCCGGGACAGAGACACTGAAGCTTTCTTT. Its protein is CASSSFRDRDTEAFF.

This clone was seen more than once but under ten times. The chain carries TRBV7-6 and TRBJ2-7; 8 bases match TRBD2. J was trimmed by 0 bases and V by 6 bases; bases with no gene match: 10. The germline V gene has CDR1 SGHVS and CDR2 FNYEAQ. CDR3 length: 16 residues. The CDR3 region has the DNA TGTGCCAGCAGTCCTTTGGGCAGCGGGGGCTCCTACGAGCAGTACTTC. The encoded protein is CASSPLGSGGSYEQYF.

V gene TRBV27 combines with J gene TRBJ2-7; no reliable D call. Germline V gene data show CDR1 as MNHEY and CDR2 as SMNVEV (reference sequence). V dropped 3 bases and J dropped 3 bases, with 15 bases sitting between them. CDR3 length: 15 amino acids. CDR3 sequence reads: CASSFGGVRFYEQYF. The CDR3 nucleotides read TGTGCCAGCAGTTTTGGCGGCGTCCGATTCTACGAGCAGTACTTC.

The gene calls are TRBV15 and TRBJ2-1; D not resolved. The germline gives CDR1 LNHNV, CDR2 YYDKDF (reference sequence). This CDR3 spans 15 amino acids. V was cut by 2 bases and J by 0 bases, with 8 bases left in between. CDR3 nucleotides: TGTGCCACCAGCAGACCCTCGGTCTCCTACAATGAGCAGTTCTTC. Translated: CATSRPSVSYNEQFF. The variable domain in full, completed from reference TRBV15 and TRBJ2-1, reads DAMVIQNPRYQVTQFGKPVTLSCSQTLNHNVMYWYQQKSSQAPKLLFHYYDKDFNNEADTPDNFQSRRPNTSFCFLDIRSPGLGDTAMYLCATSRPSVSYNEQFFGPGTRLTVL.

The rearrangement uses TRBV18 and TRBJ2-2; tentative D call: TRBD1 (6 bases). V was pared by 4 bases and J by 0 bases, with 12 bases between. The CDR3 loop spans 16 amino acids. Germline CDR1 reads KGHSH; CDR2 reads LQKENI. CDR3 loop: CASSRIRTANTGELFF. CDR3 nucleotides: TGTGCCAGCTCACGTATTAGGACAGCGAACACCGGGGAGCTGTTTTTT.

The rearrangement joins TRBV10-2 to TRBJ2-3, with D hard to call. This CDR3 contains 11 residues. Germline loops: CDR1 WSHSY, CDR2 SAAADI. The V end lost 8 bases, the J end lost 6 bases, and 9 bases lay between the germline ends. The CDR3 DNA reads TGCGCCAGCGCCGATTCTGATACGCAGTATTTT. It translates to CASADSDTQYF.

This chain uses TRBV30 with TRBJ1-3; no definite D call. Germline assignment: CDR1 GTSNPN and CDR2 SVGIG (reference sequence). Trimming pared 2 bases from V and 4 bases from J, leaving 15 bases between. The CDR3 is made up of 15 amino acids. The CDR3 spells CAWSTVRGSGNTIYF. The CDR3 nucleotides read TGTGCCTGGAGTACAGTCCGTGGGAGCGGAAACACCATATATTTT.

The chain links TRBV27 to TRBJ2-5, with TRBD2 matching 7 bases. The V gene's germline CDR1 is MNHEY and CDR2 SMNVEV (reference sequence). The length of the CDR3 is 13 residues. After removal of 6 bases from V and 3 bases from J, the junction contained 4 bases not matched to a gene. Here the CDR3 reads CASRSSGEETQYF. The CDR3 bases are TGTGCCAGCAGATCTAGCGGCGAAGAGACCCAGTACTTC.

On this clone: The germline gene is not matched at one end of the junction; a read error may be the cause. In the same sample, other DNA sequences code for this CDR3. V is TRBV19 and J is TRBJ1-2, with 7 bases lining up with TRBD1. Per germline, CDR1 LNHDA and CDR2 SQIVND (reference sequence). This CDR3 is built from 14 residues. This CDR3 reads CASRTGEDNYGYTF. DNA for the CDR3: TGTGCCAGTAGAACAGGGGAGGATAACTATGGCTACACCTTT.

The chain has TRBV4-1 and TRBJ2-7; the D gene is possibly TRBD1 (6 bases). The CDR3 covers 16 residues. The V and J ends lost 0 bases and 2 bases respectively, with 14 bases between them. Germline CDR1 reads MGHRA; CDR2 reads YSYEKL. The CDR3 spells CASSQEGQGFPYEQYF. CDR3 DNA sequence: TGCGCCAGCAGCCAAGAGGGGCAGGGGTTCCCCTACGAGCAGTACTTC.

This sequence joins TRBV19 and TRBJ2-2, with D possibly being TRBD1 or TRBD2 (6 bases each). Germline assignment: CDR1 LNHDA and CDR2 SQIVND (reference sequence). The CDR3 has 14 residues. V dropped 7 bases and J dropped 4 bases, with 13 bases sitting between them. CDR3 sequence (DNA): TGTGCCAGTACGACTTGGGGGGCCACCGGGGAGCTGTTTTTT. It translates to CASTTWGATGELFF.

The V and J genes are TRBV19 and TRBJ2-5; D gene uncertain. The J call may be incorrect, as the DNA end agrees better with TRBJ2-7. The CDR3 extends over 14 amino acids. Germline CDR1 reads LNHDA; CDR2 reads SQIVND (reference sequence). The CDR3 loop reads CASSIDPRQDEQYF. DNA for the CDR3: TGTGCCAGTAGTATAGATCCGCGGCAAGACGAGCAGTACTTC.

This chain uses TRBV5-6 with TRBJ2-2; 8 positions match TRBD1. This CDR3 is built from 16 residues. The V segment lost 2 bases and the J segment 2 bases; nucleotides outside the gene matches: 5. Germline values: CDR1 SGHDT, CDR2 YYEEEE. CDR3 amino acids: CASSLPTGANTGELFF. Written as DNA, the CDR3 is TGTGCCAGCAGCTTACCGACAGGGGCCAACACCGGGGAGCTGTTTTTT.

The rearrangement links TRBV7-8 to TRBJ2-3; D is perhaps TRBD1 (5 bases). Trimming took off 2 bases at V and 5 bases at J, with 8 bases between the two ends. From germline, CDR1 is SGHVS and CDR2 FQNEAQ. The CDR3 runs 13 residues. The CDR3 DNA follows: TGTGCCAGCAGCTTACAGGGAATAGATACGCAGTATTTT. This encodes CASSLQGIDTQYF.

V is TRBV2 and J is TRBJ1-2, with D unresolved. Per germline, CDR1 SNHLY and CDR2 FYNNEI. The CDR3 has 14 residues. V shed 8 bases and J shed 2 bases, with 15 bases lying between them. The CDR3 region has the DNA TGTGCCAGCTGGGTCGGGTCACCGAACTATGGCTACACCTTC. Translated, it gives CASWVGSPNYGYTF.